The 20 T cell receptor beta chains in this list originate from one sample, sequenced in a study of regulatory T cells in long-lasting Graves disease. Researchers made TCR beta libraries by using iRepertoire HTBI primers and running Arm-PCR on CDR3 regions. TCRdb reprocessed the multiplex PCR reads with MiXCR, giving one entry per CDR3 protein. The sample holds 200,000 to 250,000 distinct CDR3 sequences, 20% to 25% seen once. Time point given: newly diagnosed GD, antithyroid drugs for less than 3 months. PBMC RNA served as the TCR library source. This material consisted of peripheral blood mononuclear cells (PBMCs), taken at new diagnosis, from a patient treated with antithyroid drugs. The receptor set was obtained from a female donor with Graves disease.

Ten or more counts support this clonotype. This CDR3 reads CSGLRPWQFGSSEAFF. The CDR3 nucleotides are TGCAGCGGCCTGAGGCCGTGGCAATTCGGGTCCTCTGAAGCTTTCTTT. This chain joins TRBV29-1 and TRBJ1-1; D not certain. The CDR3 is 16 residues long. The V end lost 7 bases, the J end lost 6 bases, and 27 bases lay between the germline ends. The germline V gene encodes CDR1 SQVTM and CDR2 ANQGSEA.

V and J are TRBV6-2 or TRBV6-3 and TRBJ2-1, with D perhaps being TRBD1 or TRBD2 (5 bases each). V dropped 5 bases and J dropped 8 bases, with 7 bases sitting between them. Germline V lookup: CDR1 MNHEY, CDR2 SVGEGT. The CDR3 loop spans 11 amino acids. The CDR3 DNA reads as TGTGCCAGCAGTGAGGGGTATGAGCAGTTCTTC. This codes for CASSEGYEQFF.

This clonotype was counted many times. CDR3 sequence (DNA): TGTGCCAGCAGTTTGGGGGGAGTCAAAAACATTCAGTACTTC. This codes for CASSLGGVKNIQYF. J is TRBJ2-4 and V is TRBV6-2 or TRBV6-3; maybe TRBD2 (6 bases). This CDR3 region has 14 residues. CDR1 is MNHEY and CDR2 is SVGEGT in the germline V gene. V lost 4 bases to trimming and J lost 3 bases, with 10 bases between them.

This clonotype has a count of ten or more. The chain joins TRBV7-2 to TRBJ1-2; D possibly corresponds to TRBD1 (5 bases). CDR3 length: 16 amino acids. Per germline, CDR1 SGHTA and CDR2 FQGNSA. V was cut by 0 bases and J by 4 bases, with 15 bases left in between. The CDR3 sequence: CASSLAGAGDPYGYTF. In DNA form, the CDR3 reads TGTGCCAGCAGCTTAGCCGGGGCCGGCGACCCCTATGGCTACACCTTC. Supplemented by reference TRBV7-2 and TRBJ1-2, the full variable domain reads GAGVSQSPSNKVTEKGKDVELRCDPISGHTALYWYRQSLGQGLEFLIYFQGNSAPDKSGLPSDRFSAERTGGSVSTLTIQRTQQEDSAVYLCASSLAGAGDPYGYTFGSGTRLTVV.

V is TRBV7-6 and J is TRBJ1-2; unclear D gene. V was clipped by 4 bases and J by 7 bases, with 13 bases between them. Germline values: CDR1 SGHVS, CDR2 FNYEAQ. CDR3 length equals 13 residues. The CDR3 spells CASSSRGSSGYTF. For the CDR3, the DNA is TGTGCCAGCAGCTCCCGGGGATCCTCTGGCTACACCTTC.

This clonotype was detected ten times or more. The V call is TRBV7-3, the J call TRBJ2-3, with 12 bases fitting TRBD2. The CDR3 is 16 residues long. The V segment lost 5 bases and the J segment 1 base; nucleotides outside the gene matches: 4. Germline assignment: CDR1 SGHTA and CDR2 FQGTGA. The CDR3 sequence: CASSDGLAGRTDTQYF. CDR3 nucleotides: TGTGCCAGCAGCGACGGACTAGCGGGACGCACAGATACGCAGTATTTT.

The genes are TRBV19 and TRBJ2-5; 10 nucleotides agree with TRBD1. The CDR3 has 15 residues. The V and J ends lost 7 bases and 1 base, in that order; junction bases with no gene match: 6. Germline lookup yields CDR1 LNHDA and CDR2 SQIVND (reference sequence). The CDR3 DNA sequence: TGTGCCAGTATGGGGACAGGGGATATCCAAGAGACCCAGTACTTC. The encoded protein is CASMGTGDIQETQYF.

Ten or more counts support this clonotype. This chain joins TRBV6-2 or TRBV6-3 and TRBJ2-5; D is perhaps TRBD2 (5 bases). Germline V lookup: CDR1 MNHEY, CDR2 SVGEGT. This CDR3 comprises 13 residues. V was cut by 5 bases and J by 1 base, with 8 bases left in between. The CDR3 region has the DNA TGTGCCAGCAGTGAAGGAGGCCAAGAGACCCAGTACTTC. This sequence encodes CASSEGGQETQYF.

Comments on this clonotype: With only one base between it and a far larger clone, this is likely a read error. The chain uses TRBV3-1 and TRBJ2-3; D possibly corresponds to TRBD1 (6 bases). V was pared by 9 bases and J by 0 bases, with 13 bases between. This CDR3 contains 14 residues. Per the germline V gene, CDR1 is LGHDT and CDR2 is YNNKEL (reference sequence). CDR3 residues: CARRLRGSTDTQYF. The CDR3 DNA is TGTGCCAGGAGGCTCAGGGGTAGCACAGATACGCAGTATTTT.

This clonotype has at least ten counts. The chain links TRBV27 to TRBJ2-3, with D perhaps matching TRBD1 (5 bases). CDR1 is MNHEY and CDR2 is SMNVEV in the germline V gene (reference sequence). This CDR3 contains 13 residues. V was shortened by 3 bases and J by 6 bases, with 10 bases between the two germline ends. The DNA for the CDR3 is TGTGCCAGCAGTTTGGACCAGGGCGATACGCAGTATTTT. Residues: CASSLDQGDTQYF.

The sample holds a few counts of this clonotype. A much larger clone lies one base from this, so it may be a read error. The final CDR3 position lacks the conserved phenylalanine or tryptophan, pointing to a likely read error. This chain links TRBV7-2 with TRBJ2-7; D gene uncertain. The CDR3 length is 13 residues. Looked up from germline, CDR1 is SGHTA and CDR2 is FQGNSA. The ends were cut back, 1 base at V and 2 bases at J, with 6 bases in the middle. In nucleotides, the CDR3 is TGTGCCAGCAGCTTAGACGGAACCTACGAGCAGTACCTC. Amino acid sequence: CASSLDGTYEQYL.

This clonotype was detected ten times or more. The chain carries TRBV14 and TRBJ2-5; D unresolved. The germline V and J ends were trimmed by 4 bases and 1 base, with 13 bases remaining between them. Germline V gives CDR1 SGHDN, CDR2 FVKESK. The CDR3 length is 15 residues. The DNA for the CDR3 is TGTGCCAGCAGCCCTGGCGCGTGGGGCCAAGAGACCCAGTACTTC. Amino acids: CASSPGAWGQETQYF.

The chain is built from TRBV7-6 and TRBJ1-1, with a weak D call TRBD1 (5 bases). The CDR3 is made up of 15 amino acids. Deletions cut 4 bases from V and 0 bases from J, with 12 bases between. Looked up from germline, CDR1 is SGHVS and CDR2 is FNYEAQ. CDR3 residues: CASSSPKGVNTEAFF. CDR3 DNA sequence: TGTGCCAGCAGCTCCCCGAAAGGGGTGAACACTGAAGCTTTCTTT. The full variable domain, completed using reference TRBV7-6 and TRBJ1-1, is GAGVSQSPRYKVTKRGQDVALRCDPISGHVSLYWYRQALGQGPEFLTYFNYEAQQDKSGLPNDRFSAERPEGSISTLTIQRTEQRDSAMYRCASSSPKGVNTEAFFGQGTRLTVV.

This clonotype was counted at least ten times. This chain links TRBV7-2 with TRBJ2-1; 9 bases are shared with TRBD2. Trimming took 1 base from V and 3 from J; bases not matched to a gene: 1. This CDR3 has 15 residues. Germline V gene sequence: CDR1 SGHTA, CDR2 FQGNSA. The CDR3 spells CASSLERGDYNEQFF. The DNA for the CDR3 is TGTGCCAGCAGCTTAGAGCGGGGGGACTACAATGAGCAGTTCTTC. The variable domain in full, with the rest retrieved from reference TRBV7-2 and TRBJ2-1, is GAGVSQSPSNKVTEKGKDVELRCDPISGHTALYWYRQSLGQGLEFLIYFQGNSAPDKSGLPSDRFSAERTGGSVSTLTIQRTQQEDSAVYLCASSLERGDYNEQFFGPGTRLTVL.

This chain uses TRBV14 with TRBJ2-5; tentatively, D is TRBD1 or TRBD2 (5 bases each). The CDR3 is made up of 15 amino acids. Germline CDR1 reads SGHDN; CDR2 reads FVKESK. V shed 6 bases and J shed 5 bases, with 19 bases lying between them. The CDR3 nucleotides are TGTGCCAGCAGGGGGATCCAGGGACCACGGGAGACCCAGTACTTC. Protein sequence: CASRGIQGPRETQYF.

The chain has TRBV24-1 and TRBJ2-7, with a tentative D call TRBD1 (6 bases). This CDR3 has 13 amino acids. Germline assignment: CDR1 KGHDR and CDR2 SFDVKD. Between the trimmed V and J ends, which lost 5 bases and 4 bases, there was a span of 11 bases. Written as DNA, the CDR3 is TGTGCCACCAGTGGGACAGCAGATTACGAGCAGTACTTC. It is translated as CATSGTADYEQYF.

The J gene is TRBJ2-5, the V gene TRBV7-6; D may match TRBD1 or TRBD2 (5 bases each). The CDR3 spans 13 residues. Trimming took 2 bases from V and 2 from J, leaving 6 bases between them. CDR1 is SGHVS, CDR2 FNYEAQ, per germline. The CDR3 region is CASSLWGQETQYF. The CDR3 DNA reads TGTGCCAGCAGCTTATGGGGGCAAGAGACCCAGTACTTC.

This clonotype was observed at least ten times. V and J are TRBV20-1 and TRBJ2-4; D possibly matches TRBD1 or TRBD2 (6 bases each). The germline V and J ends were trimmed by 5 bases and 2 bases, with 16 bases remaining between them. Germline V gene sequence: CDR1 DFQATT, CDR2 SNEGSKA (reference sequence). This CDR3 has 15 residues. CDR3 in amino acids: CSAVFGGDSKNIQYF. The CDR3 nucleotides are TGCAGTGCTGTCTTCGGGGGCGATTCCAAAAACATTCAGTACTTC.

This clonotype was seen more than once but under ten times. One end of the junction varies from germline; a read error may be responsible. V is TRBV6-2 or TRBV6-3 and J is TRBJ2-5, with 7 bases that match TRBD1. The CDR3 has 16 residues. Germline CDR1 and CDR2: MNHEY and SVGEGT. The CDR3 DNA sequence: TGTACCAGCAGTTACAACAGGGGCTACGTCCAAGAGACCCAGTACTTC. This gives the protein CTSSYNRGYVQETQYF.

This clonotype has at least ten counts. J is TRBJ2-7 and V is TRBV7-2; TRBD2 aligns across 9 bases. Germline CDR1 SGHTA, CDR2 FQGNSA. V lost 2 bases and J lost 3; bases outside the gene matches: 5. CDR3 length: 15 amino acids. In nucleotides, the CDR3 is TGTGCCAGCAGCTTAAATCCGACTAGCGGCTACGAGCAGTACTTC. Translating it yields CASSLNPTSGYEQYF.